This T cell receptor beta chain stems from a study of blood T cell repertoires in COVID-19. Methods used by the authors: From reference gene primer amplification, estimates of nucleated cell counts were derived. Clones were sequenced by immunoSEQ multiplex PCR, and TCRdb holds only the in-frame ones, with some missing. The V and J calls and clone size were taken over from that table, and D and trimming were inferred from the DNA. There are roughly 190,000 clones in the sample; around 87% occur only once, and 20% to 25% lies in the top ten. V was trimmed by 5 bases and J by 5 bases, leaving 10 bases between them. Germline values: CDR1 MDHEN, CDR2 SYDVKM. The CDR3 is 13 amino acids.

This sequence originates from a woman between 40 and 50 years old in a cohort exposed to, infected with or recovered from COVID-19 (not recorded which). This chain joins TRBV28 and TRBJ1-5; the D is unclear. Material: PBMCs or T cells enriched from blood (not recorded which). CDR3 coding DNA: TGTGCCAGCAGTGGGGAGGTCGATCAGCCCCAGCATTTT. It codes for CASSGEVDQPQHF. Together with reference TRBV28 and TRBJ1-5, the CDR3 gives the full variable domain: DVKVTQSSRYLVKRTGEKVFLECVQDMDHENMFWYRQDPGLGLRLIYFSYDVKMKEKGDIPEGYSVSREKKERFSLILESASTNQTSMYLCASSGEVDQPQHFGDGTRLSIL.